This entry describes one T cell receptor beta chain. Antigen unknown. This sample was taken from a study of CXCR3-negative and CXCR3-positive naive CD8 T cells. In the study overall: Around 140 million TRB reads were obtained overall (about 1.5 +/- 0.3 million per library).

Study-wide results and limits: In CXCR3-positive naive cells, the TRB CDR3s were more hydrophobic than in CXCR3-negative naive cells. Diversity was high in both naive subsets and much lower in memory cells.

The length of the CDR3 is 15 residues. Germline V gene data show CDR1 as MNHEY and CDR2 as SMNVEV (reference sequence). Every individual CD8+ T cell subset underwent sorting in triplicate at 300,000 to 350,000 cells apiece. 5' RACE with UMI labels generated the TRB cDNA libraries. Reanalyzing the 5' RACE reads, TCRdb keeps one entry per CDR3 protein, without DNA. This listing includes 5,500 to 6,000 distinct CDR3 sequences. The receptor's source is a human donor in good health. Some clones in this sample may be carry-over from other donors' samples. V is TRBV27 and J is TRBJ2-7. Sequenced sample: naive CXCR3+ CD8+ T cells from blood. The subset was: CD45RO-CCR7+CD27+CD95- naive CD8+ T cells expressing CXCR3 (TNR3+). The CDR3 sequence: CASSLSIDISYEQYF.